The entry below gives a single TCR beta chain sequence along with its context. This clone was picked up one time. No antigen is known for it. Per-base quality was not reported, and no clone a single base away is much larger than it. The junction shows trimming of 1 base on V and 8 bases on J, and the gene matches do not reach 8 bases of it. The CDR3 spans 15 residues, from the cysteine through the phenylalanine. Only the CDR3 DNA is retained, 45 bases long and in frame from the first base. According to the germline V gene (reference sequence), CDR1 reads MNHNY and CDR2 reads SVGAGI. Sample time point, as interpreted from the label and publication: after dendritic cell vaccination, including at tumor progression/relapse. Patients were selected for having adequate residual fresh-frozen tumor tissue and more than two years of available survival data. An isocitrate dehydrogenase mutation was not carried by any of the glioblastoma patients, although molecular status was otherwise variable. PBMC were collected before vaccination, two weeks after the third vaccination, and at tumor progression when it occurred. Genomic DNA was extracted with the Qiagen DNeasy Blood extraction Kit.

This sample is drawn from a study of glioma-infiltrating T cells after dendritic cell vaccination (TCRdb year 2016). With regard to the full study: The cohort included roughly 15 glioblastoma patients drawn from Phase I and II dendritic cell vaccination trials, of whom 9 were newly diagnosed and 6 had recurrent disease. Patients received autologous tumor lysate-pulsed dendritic cell vaccination between about 2003 and 2013. Tumor-infiltrating lymphocyte content was quantified and tumor and blood repertoires were compared in dendritic cell-vaccinated glioblastoma patients by deep sequencing of TCR beta CDR3 regions. The vaccine was prepared from monocyte-derived dendritic cells that were cultured for roughly seven days with IL-4 and GM-CSF and then pulsed overnight with autologous tumor lysate. Patients received three intradermal dendritic cell vaccine injections at biweekly intervals in the arm below the axilla. Survival after dendritic cell vaccination was correlated with TCR sequencing metrics, including TIL content and tumor-blood repertoire overlap.

What the work shows at the level of the full study, not this receptor alone: TCR clonality showed no direct relationship with survival, which suggests that a diverse polyclonal response may be important. The three-group TCR overlap response model was described as speculative and requiring prospective validation. The cohort was small and heterogeneous, few patients had complete blood and tumor sets, and even fewer had initial-recurrent tumor pairs. Higher estimated pretreatment TIL content predicted longer time to progression and overall survival after dendritic cell vaccination.

Using the immunoSEQ assay, TCRB CDR3 regions were amplified from 1.5 to 2 micrograms of genomic DNA, or from all available DNA when less than that was on hand. The multiplex PCR employed 60 forward primers targeting TCR V beta segments and 13 reverse primers targeting J beta segments. To estimate the number of reads per starting template, synthetic control templates were added to each sample at limiting dilution. Sequencing produced 87 bp reads on the Illumina HiSeq System. Turning to the authors' computational methods: PCR and sequencing errors were removed by a nearest neighbor algorithm that merged closely related sequences. TCR overlap was defined as the percentage of unique tumor TCR beta sequences that were also found in the peripheral blood of the same patient. Entries here come from immuneACCESS through TCRdb and include only in-frame sequences with V and J called. Some clones fail to appear in such tables; in the studies checked, an unresolved V gene covers under half of the shortfall, and the cause of the remainder is unknown. Clonal size and the V and J genes are those of that table, whereas D and trimming came from the DNA. Here the sample has approximately 93,000 clones; around 85% occur a single time. The ten largest make up 8.5% of the sample.

Recombination linked TRBV6-6 to TRBJ2-1; TRBD2 matches 7 bases in the middle. Sequenced here: blood, sampled after dendritic cell vaccination. The receptor comes from a human donor with glioblastoma. The CDR3 reads CASSYFAGVNDEQFF. The DNA sequence is as follows: TGTGCCAGCAGTTACTTCGCGGGAGTTAACGATGAGCAGTTCTTC.